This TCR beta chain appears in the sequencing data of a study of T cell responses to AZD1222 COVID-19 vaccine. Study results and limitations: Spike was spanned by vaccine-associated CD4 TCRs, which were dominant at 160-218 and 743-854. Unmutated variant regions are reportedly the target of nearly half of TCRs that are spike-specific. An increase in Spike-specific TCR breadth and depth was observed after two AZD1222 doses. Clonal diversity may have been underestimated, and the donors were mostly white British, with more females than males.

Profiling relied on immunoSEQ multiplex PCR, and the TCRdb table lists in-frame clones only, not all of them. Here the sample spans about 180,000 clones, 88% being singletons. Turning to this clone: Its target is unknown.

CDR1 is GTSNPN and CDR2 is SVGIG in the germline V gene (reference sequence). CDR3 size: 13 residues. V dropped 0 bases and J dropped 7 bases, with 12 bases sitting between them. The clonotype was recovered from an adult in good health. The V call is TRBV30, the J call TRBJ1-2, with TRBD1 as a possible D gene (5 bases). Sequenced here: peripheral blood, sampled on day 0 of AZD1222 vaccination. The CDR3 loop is CAWSVGGVGGYTF. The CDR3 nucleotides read TGTGCCTGGAGTGTAGGAGGGGTCGGTGGCTACACCTTC.